This entry is about one T cell receptor (beta chain). Its matching antigen is unknown. The data stem from a study of beta chain features in type 1 diabetes. Study-wide results and limits: Researchers report that Type 1 diabetes patients had moderately but significantly shorter TCRB CDR3s across all four CD4+ subsets. The naive, central memory and Treg TCRB repertoires of patients appeared to be more similar to one another than those of healthy donors. At VDJ recombination sites, type 1 diabetes patients had fewer insertions and more deleted nucleotides.

Cells sorted by CD45RO/CCR7/CD25/CD127/CD95/CD27 comprised CD4+ naive, central memory, regulatory and stem cell-like memory cells. Purity above 95% was achieved in all sorted populations. Germline V lookup: CDR1 MDHEN, CDR2 SYDVKM. The CDR3 has 13 residues. V was shortened by 3 bases and J by 2 bases, with 8 bases between the two germline ends. Of the isolated RNA, all was reverse transcribed, and so the sequenced material was expressed TCRB transcripts. Method: immunoSEQ multiplex PCR; TCRdb's copy keeps in-frame clones and lacks some. The sample contains about 360,000 clones, roughly 13% of which appear only once.

The rearrangement links TRBV28 to TRBJ2-7, with no clear D. The specimen sequenced was naive CD4+ T cells from blood. The receptor's source is a woman aged 18-29 years with type 1 diabetes. The CDR3 coding sequence is TGTGCCAGCAGTTTGAAGAGAGCCTACGAGCAGTACTTC. Translation: CASSLKRAYEQYF.